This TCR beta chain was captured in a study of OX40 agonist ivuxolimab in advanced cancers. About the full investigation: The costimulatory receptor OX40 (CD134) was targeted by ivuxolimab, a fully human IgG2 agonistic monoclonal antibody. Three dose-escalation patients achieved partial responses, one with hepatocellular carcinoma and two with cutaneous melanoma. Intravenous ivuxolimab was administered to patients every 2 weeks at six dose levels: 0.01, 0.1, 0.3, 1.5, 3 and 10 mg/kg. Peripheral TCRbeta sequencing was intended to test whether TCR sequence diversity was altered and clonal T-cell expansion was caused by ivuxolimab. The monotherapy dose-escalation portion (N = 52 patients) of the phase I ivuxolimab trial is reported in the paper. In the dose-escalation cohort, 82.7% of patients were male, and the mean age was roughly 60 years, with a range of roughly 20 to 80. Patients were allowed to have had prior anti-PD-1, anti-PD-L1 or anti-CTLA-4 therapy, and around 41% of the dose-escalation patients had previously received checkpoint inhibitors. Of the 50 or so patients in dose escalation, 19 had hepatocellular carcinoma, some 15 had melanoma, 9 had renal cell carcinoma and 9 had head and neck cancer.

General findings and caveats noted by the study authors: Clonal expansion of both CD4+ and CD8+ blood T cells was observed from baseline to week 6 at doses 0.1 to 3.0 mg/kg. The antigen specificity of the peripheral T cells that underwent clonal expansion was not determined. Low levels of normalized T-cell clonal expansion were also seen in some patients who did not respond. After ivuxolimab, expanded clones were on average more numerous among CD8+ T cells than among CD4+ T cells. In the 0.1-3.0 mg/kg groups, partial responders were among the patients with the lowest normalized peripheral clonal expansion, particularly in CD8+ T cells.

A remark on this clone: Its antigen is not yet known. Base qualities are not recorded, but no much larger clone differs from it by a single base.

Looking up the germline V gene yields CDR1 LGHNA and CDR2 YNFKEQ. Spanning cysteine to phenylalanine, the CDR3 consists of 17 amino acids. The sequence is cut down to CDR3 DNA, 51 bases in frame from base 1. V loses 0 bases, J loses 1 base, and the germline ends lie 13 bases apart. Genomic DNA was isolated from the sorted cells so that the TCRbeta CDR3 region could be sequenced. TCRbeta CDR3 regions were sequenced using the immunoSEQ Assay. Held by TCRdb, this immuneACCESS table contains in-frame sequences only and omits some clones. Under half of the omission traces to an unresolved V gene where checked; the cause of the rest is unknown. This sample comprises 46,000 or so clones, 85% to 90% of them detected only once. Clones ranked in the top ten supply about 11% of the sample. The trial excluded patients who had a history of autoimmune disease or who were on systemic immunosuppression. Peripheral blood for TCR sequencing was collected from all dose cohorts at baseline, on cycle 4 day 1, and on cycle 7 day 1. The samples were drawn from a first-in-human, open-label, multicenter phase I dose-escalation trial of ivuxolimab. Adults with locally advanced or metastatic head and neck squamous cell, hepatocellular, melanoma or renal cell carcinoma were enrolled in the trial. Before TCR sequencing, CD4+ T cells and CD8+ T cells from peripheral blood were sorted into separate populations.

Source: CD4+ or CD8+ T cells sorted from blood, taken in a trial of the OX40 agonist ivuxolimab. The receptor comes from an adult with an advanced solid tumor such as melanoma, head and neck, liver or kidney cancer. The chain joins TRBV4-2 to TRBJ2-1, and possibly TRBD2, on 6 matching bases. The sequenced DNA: TGTGCCAGCAGCCAAGAGGAGAAGCGGGTTTCCTACAATGAGCAGTTCTTC. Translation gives CASSQEEKRVSYNEQFF.